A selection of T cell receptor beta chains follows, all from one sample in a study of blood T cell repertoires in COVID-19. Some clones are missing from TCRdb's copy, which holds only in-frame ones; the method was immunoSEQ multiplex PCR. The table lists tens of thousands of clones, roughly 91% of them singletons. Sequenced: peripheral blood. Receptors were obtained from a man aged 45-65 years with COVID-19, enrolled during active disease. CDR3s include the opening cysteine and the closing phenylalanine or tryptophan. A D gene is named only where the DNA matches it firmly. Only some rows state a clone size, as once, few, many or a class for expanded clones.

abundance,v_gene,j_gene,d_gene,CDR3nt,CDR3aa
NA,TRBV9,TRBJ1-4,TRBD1,TGTGCCAGCAGCGCCCGACAGGGAATAAATGAAAAACTGTTTTTT,CASSARQGINEKLFF
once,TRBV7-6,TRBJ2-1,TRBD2,TGTGCCAGCAGCTTAAGCCCAGCGGGGGATGAGCAGTTCTTC,CASSLSPAGDEQFF
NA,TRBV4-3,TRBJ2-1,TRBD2,TGCGCCAGCAGCCAATCCCGGACTAGCGTCTTTGAGCAGTTCTTC,CASSQSRTSVFEQFF
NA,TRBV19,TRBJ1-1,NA,TGTGCCAGTAGGTGGGGCTCGGACACTGAAGCTTTCTTT,CASRWGSDTEAFF
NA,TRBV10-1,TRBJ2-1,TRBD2,TGCGCCACCGGGACTAGCAGCTACAATGAGCAGTTCTTC,CATGTSSYNEQFF
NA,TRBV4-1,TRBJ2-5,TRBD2,TGCGCCAGCAGCCAAGGACTAGCGGGAGTCTTAGGGAGGGAGACCCAGTACTTC,CASSQGLAGVLGRETQYF
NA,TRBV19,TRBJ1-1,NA,TGTGCCAGTAGTATTGGACAGCGGGGGACTGAAGCTTTCTTT,CASSIGQRGTEAFF
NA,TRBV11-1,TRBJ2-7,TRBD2,TGTGCCAGCAGCGCTAATCTCGGGAGGGCCCACGAGCAGTACTTC,CASSANLGRAHEQYF
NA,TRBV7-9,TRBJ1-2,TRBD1,TGTGCCAGCAGCCCCGGGACAGGGTTTATCTATGGCTACACCTTC,CASSPGTGFIYGYTF
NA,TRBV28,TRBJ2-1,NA,TGTGCCAGCAGTACCACTAACTCCTACAATGAGCAGTTCTTC,CASSTTNSYNEQFF
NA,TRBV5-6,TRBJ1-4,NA,TGTGCCAGCAGCTTGGCGGGGGGTGCTGAAAAACTGTTTTTT,CASSLAGGAEKLFF
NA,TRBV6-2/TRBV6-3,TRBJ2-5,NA,TGTGCCAGCAGTTACCCTATCCCCGGACAGACTACGCAAGAGACCCAGTACTTC,CASSYPIPGQTTQETQYF
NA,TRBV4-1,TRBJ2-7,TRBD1,TGCGCCAGCAGCCAAGATGGGCGGCAGGGGGCTTACGAGCAGTACTTC,CASSQDGRQGAYEQYF
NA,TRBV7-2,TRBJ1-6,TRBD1,TGTGCCAGCAGGTTACCTACAGGGGGCAACTCACCCCTCCACTTT,CASRLPTGGNSPLHF
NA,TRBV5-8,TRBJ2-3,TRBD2,TGTGCCAGCAGCTCAGGGCGGACTAGCGGAAGAACAGATACGCAGTATTTT,CASSSGRTSGRTDTQYF
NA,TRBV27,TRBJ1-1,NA,TGTGCCAGCATCCCCCTGTGGGGGCTGGCTTTCTTT,CASIPLWGLAFF
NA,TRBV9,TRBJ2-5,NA,TGTGCCAGCAGCGTAGCTCCTAGCTCTAGGGAGACCCAGTACTTC,CASSVAPSSRETQYF
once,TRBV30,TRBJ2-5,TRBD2,TGTGCCTGGAGTCCCCCTCTAGCGGTCCAAGAGACCCAGTACTTC,CAWSPPLAVQETQYF
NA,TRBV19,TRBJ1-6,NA,TGTGCCAGAGGACTGGGGGGGACCGTCCCCCTCCACTTT,CARGLGGTVPLHF
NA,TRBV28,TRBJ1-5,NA,TGTGCCAGCAGTTTAAGTCTCGGGGGAAATCAGCCCCAGCATTTT,CASSLSLGGNQPQHF
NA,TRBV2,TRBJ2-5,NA,TGTGCCAGCAGTGGGGCAGGGCTTGAGACCCAGTACTTC,CASSGAGLETQYF
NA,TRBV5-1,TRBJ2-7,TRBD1,TGCGCCAGCAGCACACAGGGGGCGATATCCTACGAGCAGTACTTC,CASSTQGAISYEQYF
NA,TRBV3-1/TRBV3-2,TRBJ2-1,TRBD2,TGTGCCAGCAGCCACCCCCCGTTTGAGAATAGCGGGTCCTACAATGAGCAGTTCTTC,CASSHPPFENSGSYNEQFF
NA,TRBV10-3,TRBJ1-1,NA,TGTGCCATCAACAGGGTTCTGGGGACTGAAGCTTTCTTT,CAINRVLGTEAFF
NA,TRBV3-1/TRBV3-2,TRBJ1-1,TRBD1,TGTGCCAGCAGCCGGGGACAGGGCTTCACTGAAGCTTTCTTT,CASSRGQGFTEAFF
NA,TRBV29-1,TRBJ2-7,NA,TGCAGCGCGGGGGACAGCACCTACGAGCAGTACTTC,CSAGDSTYEQYF
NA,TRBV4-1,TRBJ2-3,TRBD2,TGCGCCAGCAGCCCAGGCCCCCCCAGCGGGAGACGACGCGATACGCAGTATTTT,CASSPGPPSGRRRDTQYF
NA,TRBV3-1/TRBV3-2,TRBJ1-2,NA,TGTGCCAGCAGCCAAGCCGCCACGGGGGGTTATGGCTACACCTTC,CASSQAATGGYGYTF
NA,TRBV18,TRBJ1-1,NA,TGTGCCAGCTCATTGACCGAACAGGGAGGGGAAGCTTTCTTT,CASSLTEQGGEAFF
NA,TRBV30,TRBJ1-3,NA,TGTGCCTGCCGGGGTTTCTCCTCTGGAAACACCATATATTTT,CACRGFSSGNTIYF
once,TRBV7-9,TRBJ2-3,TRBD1,TGTGCCAGCAGTTGGACAGGGTCGGATACGCAGTATTTT,CASSWTGSDTQYF
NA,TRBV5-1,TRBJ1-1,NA,TGCGCCAGCAGCTCCACCTCGGGGGTCCCTGAAGCTTTCTTT,CASSSTSGVPEAFF
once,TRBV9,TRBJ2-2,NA,TGTGCCAGCAGCCCGAGTGCCACCGGGGAGCTGTTTTTT,CASSPSATGELFF
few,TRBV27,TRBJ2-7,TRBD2,TGTGCCAGCAGTTTGAGCGGGAGGGGGTACGAGCAGTACTTC,CASSLSGRGYEQYF
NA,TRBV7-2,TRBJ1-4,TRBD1,TGTGCCAGCAAAAAGAGGGGGCACACTAATGAAAAACTGTTTTTT,CASKKRGHTNEKLFF
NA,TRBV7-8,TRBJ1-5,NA,TGTGCCAGCAGCTTAGCGGTTCGGGGGATCAATCAGCCCCAGCATTTT,CASSLAVRGINQPQHF
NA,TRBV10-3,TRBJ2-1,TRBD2,TGTGCCATCAGTGTCCCGGGGGGTACAAGTAATGAGCAGTTCTTC,CAISVPGGTSNEQFF
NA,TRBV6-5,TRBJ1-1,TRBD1,TGTGCCACCCGCACAGGGGACACTGAAGCTTTCTTT,CATRTGDTEAFF
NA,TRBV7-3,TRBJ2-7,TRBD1,TGTGCCAGCAGCTTATCGGGACAGGGGATCTACGAGCAGTACTTC,CASSLSGQGIYEQYF
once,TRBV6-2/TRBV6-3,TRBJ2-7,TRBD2,TGTGCCAGCAGTTATCAGCGGGAGTACTACGAGCAGTACTTC,CASSYQREYYEQYF
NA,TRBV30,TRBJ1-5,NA,TGTGCCTGGAGTGTATTGGCCCATAGCAATCAGCCCCAGCATTTT,CAWSVLAHSNQPQHF
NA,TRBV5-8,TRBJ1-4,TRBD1,TGTGCCAGCAGCTTGACCGGGACAGGGGGCGCAGAAAGTGAAAAACTGTTTTTT,CASSLTGTGGAESEKLFF
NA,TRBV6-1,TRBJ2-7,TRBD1,TGTGCCAGCAGTGAATTAGGGTACGGACAGGAGTACGAGCAGTACTTC,CASSELGYGQEYEQYF
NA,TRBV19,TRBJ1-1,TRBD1,TGTGCCAGTAGTAAAGGGGGGACAGTGAACACTGAAGCTTTCTTT,CASSKGGTVNTEAFF
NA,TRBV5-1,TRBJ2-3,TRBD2,TGCGCCAGCAGCTTGGCCGGCGGGAGGGGCACAGATACGCAGTATTTT,CASSLAGGRGTDTQYF
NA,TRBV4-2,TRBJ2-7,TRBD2,TGTGCCAGCAGCCAAGACGGACTAGCGGGATTGGGGTACGAGCAGTACTTC,CASSQDGLAGLGYEQYF
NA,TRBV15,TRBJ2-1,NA,TGTGCCACCAGCAGAGAGCTACGATTTACGCCCAATGAGCAGTTCTTC,CATSRELRFTPNEQFF
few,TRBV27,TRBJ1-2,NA,TGTGCCAGCAGTTTTCTCGACAGGTTGGGAGGCTACACCTTC,CASSFLDRLGGYTF